The 16 T cell receptor beta chains below all came from one sample that was sequenced in a study of CD8 T cells in ankylosing spondylitis. TCRdb independently ran MiXCR on the 5' RACE reads; one entry per CDR3 protein. This sample has 350,000 to 450,000 distinct CDR3 sequences, with approximately 22% found just once. Sequenced input: blood, either unsorted or a sorted T cell fraction (not recorded which). The receptor set was obtained from a male donor with ankylosing spondylitis or in good health (not recorded which).

This chain uses TRBV7-9 with TRBJ2-7, with D uncertain. The CDR3 has 15 residues. The V and J ends lost 6 bases and 1 base respectively, with 16 bases between them. Germline V gives CDR1 SEHNR, CDR2 FQNEAQ (reference sequence). In nucleotides, the CDR3 is TGTGCCAGCAGTCCGACACCTGATCCTTCCTACGAGCAGTACTTC. The encoded protein is CASSPTPDPSYEQYF.

In its sample, this clonotype was seen a few times. The rearrangement links TRBV10-3 to TRBJ2-5; D is possibly TRBD2 (5 bases). The CDR3 length is 13 residues. Germline V CDR1 and CDR2: ENHRY, SYGVKD. The V end lost 0 bases, the J end lost 5 bases, and 7 bases lay between the germline ends. CDR3 region: CAISESIAETQYF. CDR3 DNA sequence: TGTGCCATCAGTGAGTCGATAGCGGAGACCCAGTACTTC.

The chain recombines TRBV9 with TRBJ1-1; tentative D call: TRBD1 (5 bases). The V and J ends lost 4 bases and 6 bases respectively, with 13 bases between them. The CDR3 runs to 13 residues. Germline-derived CDR1 and CDR2 are SGDLS and YYNGEE. The CDR3 sequence is CASSPAGGAEAFF. DNA for the CDR3: TGTGCCAGCAGCCCAGCCGGGGGGGCTGAAGCTTTCTTT. The full variable domain, with the rest looked up from reference TRBV9 and TRBJ1-1, is DSGVTQTPKHLITATGQRVTLRCSPRSGDLSVYWYQQSLDQGLQFLIQYYNGEERAKGNILERFSAQQFPDLHSELNLSSLELGDSALYFCASSPAGGAEAFFGQGTRLTVV.

This clonotype was counted a few times. The V and J genes are TRBV7-9 and TRBJ2-1, with D hard to call. The CDR3 extends over 15 amino acids. CDR1 is SEHNR and CDR2 is FQNEAQ in the germline V gene (reference sequence). Trimming removed 0 bases at V and 7 bases at J, with 13 bases between. The CDR3 DNA sequence: TGTGCCAGCAGCTTAGCGCGAGGTCCGGCAAATGAGCAGTTCTTC. The encoded protein is CASSLARGPANEQFF.

This clonotype was recorded a few times. V is TRBV5-1 and J is TRBJ2-1; TRBD2 matches 9 bases. Trimming at V came to 0 bases and at J to 3 bases, leaving 7 bases not matched to a gene. Germline V CDR1 and CDR2: SGHRS, YFSETQ. This CDR3 comprises 17 residues. This CDR3 is CASSLVGLAGRYNEQFF. CDR3 DNA sequence: TGCGCCAGCAGCTTGGTGGGCCTAGCGGGGCGCTACAATGAGCAGTTCTTC.

The V gene is TRBV4-1, the J gene TRBJ2-2; the D is unclear. The V and J ends lost 4 bases and 4 bases respectively, with 7 bases between them. CDR3 length equals 13 residues. Germline lookup yields CDR1 MGHRA and CDR2 YSYEKL. In DNA form, the CDR3 reads TGCGCCAGCAGCCCGTACAGCACCGGGGAGCTGTTTTTT. Its protein is CASSPYSTGELFF.

CDR3 in amino acids: CSARWGGSYEQYF. In DNA form, the CDR3 reads TGCAGTGCTAGATGGGGCGGCTCCTACGAGCAGTACTTC. V is TRBV20-1 and J is TRBJ2-7; possibly TRBD1 for D (5 bases). The germline CDR1 and CDR2 sequences are DFQATT and SNEGSKA (reference sequence). V was shortened by 2 bases and J by 0 bases, with 8 bases between the two germline ends. This CDR3 contains 13 residues.

This clonotype was seen a handful of times. This chain joins TRBV12-3 or TRBV12-4 and TRBJ2-2, with D uncertain. This CDR3 has 14 residues. Deletions cut 7 bases from V and 3 bases from J, with 12 bases between. The CDR3 DNA follows: TGTGCCAGCACCTCGGGCCCGCACACCGGGGAGCTGTTTTTT. Protein product: CASTSGPHTGELFF.

This clonotype was observed once. The chain is built from TRBV9 and TRBJ2-6, with D unresolved. This CDR3 is built from 15 residues. From germline, CDR1 is SGDLS and CDR2 YYNGEE. Trimming pared 2 bases from V and 3 bases from J, leaving 9 bases between. In DNA form, the CDR3 reads TGTGCCAGCAGCGTTGCCCCCGGTGGGGCCAACGTCCTGACTTTC. Translated: CASSVAPGGANVLTF. The whole variable domain, filled in from reference TRBV9 and TRBJ2-6, reads DSGVTQTPKHLITATGQRVTLRCSPRSGDLSVYWYQQSLDQGLQFLIQYYNGEERAKGNILERFSAQQFPDLHSELNLSSLELGDSALYFCASSVAPGGANVLTFGAGSRLTVL.

Here the CDR3 reads CASSELGAENIQYF. CDR3 nucleotide sequence: TGTGCCAGCAGTGAACTGGGGGCGGAAAACATTCAGTACTTC. This chain uses TRBV2 with TRBJ2-4, with D possibly TRBD1 on 6 matching bases. The CDR3 has 14 residues. Trimming took 2 bases from V and 5 from J, leaving 10 bases between them. Germline V gives CDR1 SNHLY, CDR2 FYNNEI.

The J gene is TRBJ2-7, the V gene TRBV7-9, with 9 bases fitting TRBD1. Trimming at V came to 1 base and at J to 6 bases, leaving 7 bases not matched to a gene. The CDR3 length is 15 residues. Germline values: CDR1 SEHNR, CDR2 FQNEAQ (reference sequence). CDR3 sequence: CASSLGGGQGPEQYF. CDR3 in DNA: TGTGCCAGCAGCTTAGGGGGGGGACAGGGACCCGAGCAGTACTTC.

This clonotype was seen many times. This chain joins TRBV7-9 and TRBJ2-7; D not certain. Germline CDR1 is SEHNR and CDR2 is FQNEAQ (reference sequence). The CDR3 spans 14 residues. Trimming took off 2 bases at V and 4 bases at J, with 12 bases between the two ends. The CDR3 region is CASSLSGGPYEQYF. The CDR3 DNA reads as TGTGCCAGCAGCTTATCCGGTGGGCCATACGAGCAGTACTTC.

This chain connects TRBV7-9 to TRBJ2-1, with D perhaps TRBD2 (5 bases). V lost 4 bases and J lost 9, with 13 bases in between. CDR1 SEHNR and CDR2 FQNEAQ come from the germline V gene (reference sequence). The CDR3 has 13 amino acids. CDR3 bases: TGTGCCAGCAGCTCGGGATTTTCGCGTGAGCAGTTCTTC. Translation gives CASSSGFSREQFF.

The chain carries TRBV12-3 or TRBV12-4 and TRBJ2-1; 7 nucleotides align to TRBD1. Unmatched junction bases numbered 7, after V lost 5 bases and J lost 9 bases. This CDR3 region has 13 residues. CDR3: CASSPGTASEQFF. CDR3 bases: TGTGCCAGCAGTCCGGGGACAGCTTCTGAGCAGTTCTTC.

CDR3 nucleotide sequence: TGTGCCAGCAGTTCCCTAAGGGGGGCCCAAGAGACCCAGTACTTC. Its translation is CASSSLRGAQETQYF. The chain carries TRBV27 and TRBJ2-5; D possibly uses TRBD1 or TRBD2 (6 bases each). The CDR3 is made up of 15 amino acids. V lost 4 bases to trimming and J lost 1 base, with 13 bases between them. Looked up from germline, CDR1 is MNHEY and CDR2 is SMNVEV (reference sequence).

This clonotype showed up just a few times. The J gene is TRBJ2-7, the V gene TRBV2; weak D call: TRBD2 (5 bases). CDR3 size: 13 residues. V lost 3 bases to trimming and J lost 6 bases, with 12 bases between them. The V gene's germline CDR1 is SNHLY and CDR2 FYNNEI. For the CDR3, the DNA is TGTGCCAGCAGTGACGGCAGACTATCCGAGCAGTACTTC. Residues: CASSDGRLSEQYF.